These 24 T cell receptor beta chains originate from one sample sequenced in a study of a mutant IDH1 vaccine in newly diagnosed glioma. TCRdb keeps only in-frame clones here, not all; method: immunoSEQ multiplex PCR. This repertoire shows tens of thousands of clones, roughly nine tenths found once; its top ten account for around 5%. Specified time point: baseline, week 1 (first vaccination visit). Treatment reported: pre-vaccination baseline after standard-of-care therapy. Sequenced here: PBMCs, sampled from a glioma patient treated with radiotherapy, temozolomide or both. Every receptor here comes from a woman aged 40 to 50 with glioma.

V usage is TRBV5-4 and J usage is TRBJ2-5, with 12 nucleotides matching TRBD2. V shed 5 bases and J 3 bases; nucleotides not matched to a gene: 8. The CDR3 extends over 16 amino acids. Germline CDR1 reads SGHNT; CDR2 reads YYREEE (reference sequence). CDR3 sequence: CASRLAGGLREETQYF. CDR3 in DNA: TGTGCCAGCAGGCTAGCGGGGGGGCTTCGGGAAGAGACCCAGTACTTC.

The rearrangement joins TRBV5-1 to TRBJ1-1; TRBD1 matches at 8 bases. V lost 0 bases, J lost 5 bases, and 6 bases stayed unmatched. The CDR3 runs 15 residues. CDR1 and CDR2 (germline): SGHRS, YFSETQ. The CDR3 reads CASSLEGQGTTEAFF. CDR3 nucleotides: TGCGCCAGCAGCTTGGAAGGACAGGGTACGACTGAAGCTTTCTTT.

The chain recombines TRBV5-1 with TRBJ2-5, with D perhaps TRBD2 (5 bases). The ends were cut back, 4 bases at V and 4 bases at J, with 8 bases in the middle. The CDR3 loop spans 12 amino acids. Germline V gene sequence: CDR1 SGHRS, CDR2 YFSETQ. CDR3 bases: TGCGCCAGCAGCATGGAGGCAGAGACCCAGTACTTC. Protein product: CASSMEAETQYF.

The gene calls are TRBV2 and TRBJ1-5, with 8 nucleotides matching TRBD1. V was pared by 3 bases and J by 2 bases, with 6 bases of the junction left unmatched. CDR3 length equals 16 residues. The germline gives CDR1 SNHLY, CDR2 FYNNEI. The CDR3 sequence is CASSDPGQVRNQPQHF. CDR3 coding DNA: TGTGCCAGCAGTGATCCGGGACAGGTACGCAATCAGCCCCAGCATTTT.

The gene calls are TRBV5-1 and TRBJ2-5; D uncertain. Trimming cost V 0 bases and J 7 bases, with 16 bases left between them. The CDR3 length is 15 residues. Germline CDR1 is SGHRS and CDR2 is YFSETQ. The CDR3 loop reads CASSLALVSPGTQYF. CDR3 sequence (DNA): TGCGCCAGCAGCTTGGCCCTGGTTAGCCCGGGGACCCAGTACTTC.

The CDR3 DNA sequence: TGTGCCAGCTCACCACCGACCGGGGTCTACGAGCAGTACTTC. Residues: CASSPPTGVYEQYF. This chain links TRBV18 with TRBJ2-7; D might be TRBD2 (5 bases). V shed 0 bases and J shed 3 bases, with 9 bases lying between them. There are 14 residues in the CDR3. Per germline, CDR1 KGHSH and CDR2 LQKENI.

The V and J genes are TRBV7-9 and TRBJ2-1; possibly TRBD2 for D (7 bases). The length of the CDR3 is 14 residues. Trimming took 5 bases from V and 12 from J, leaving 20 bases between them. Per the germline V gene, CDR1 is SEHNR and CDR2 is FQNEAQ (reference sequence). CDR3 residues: CASSGGAGRGGQFF. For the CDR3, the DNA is TGTGCCAGCAGCGGGGGGGCAGGACGCGGGGGGCAGTTCTTC.

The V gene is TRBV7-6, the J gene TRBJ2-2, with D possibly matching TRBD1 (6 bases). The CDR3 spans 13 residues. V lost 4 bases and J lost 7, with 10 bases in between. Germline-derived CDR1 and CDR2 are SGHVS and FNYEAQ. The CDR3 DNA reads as TGTGCCAGCAGCTCACAGGGCGGCGGGGAGCTGTTTTTT. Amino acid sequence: CASSSQGGGELFF.

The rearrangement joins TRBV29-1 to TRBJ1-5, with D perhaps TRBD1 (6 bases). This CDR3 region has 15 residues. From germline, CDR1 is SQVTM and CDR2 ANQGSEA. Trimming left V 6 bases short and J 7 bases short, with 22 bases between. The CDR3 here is CSVRFGLGAGQPQHF. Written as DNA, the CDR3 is TGCAGCGTCCGTTTCGGGTTGGGGGCTGGACAGCCCCAGCATTTT.

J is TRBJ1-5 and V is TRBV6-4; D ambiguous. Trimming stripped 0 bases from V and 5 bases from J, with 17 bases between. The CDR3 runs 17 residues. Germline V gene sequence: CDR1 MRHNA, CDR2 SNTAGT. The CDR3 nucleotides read TGTGCCAGCAGTGACTCGGAGGCAGGCCCGGCTTATCAGCCCCAGCATTTT. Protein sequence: CASSDSEAGPAYQPQHF.

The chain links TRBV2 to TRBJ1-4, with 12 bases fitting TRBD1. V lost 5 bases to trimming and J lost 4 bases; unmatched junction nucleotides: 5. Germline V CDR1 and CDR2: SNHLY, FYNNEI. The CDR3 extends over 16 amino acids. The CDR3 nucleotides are TGTGCCAGCAGTCGGGGACAGGGGGCTGGTAATGAAAAACTGTTTTTT. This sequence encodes CASSRGQGAGNEKLFF.

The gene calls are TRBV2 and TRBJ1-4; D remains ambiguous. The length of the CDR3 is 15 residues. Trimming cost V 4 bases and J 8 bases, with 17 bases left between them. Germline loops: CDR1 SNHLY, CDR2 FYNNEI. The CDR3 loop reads CASSAWALRAEKLFF. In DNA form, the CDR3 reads TGTGCCAGCAGTGCTTGGGCACTTAGGGCGGAAAAACTGTTTTTT.

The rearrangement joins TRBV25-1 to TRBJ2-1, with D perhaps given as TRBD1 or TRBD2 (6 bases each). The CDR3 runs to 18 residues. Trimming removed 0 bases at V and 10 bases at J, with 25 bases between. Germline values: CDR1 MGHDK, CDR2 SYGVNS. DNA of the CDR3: TGTGCCAGCAGTGAATATCGAGGGGGGCTCCTACTCCTCGGGGAGCAGTTCTTC. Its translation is CASSEYRGGLLLLGEQFF.

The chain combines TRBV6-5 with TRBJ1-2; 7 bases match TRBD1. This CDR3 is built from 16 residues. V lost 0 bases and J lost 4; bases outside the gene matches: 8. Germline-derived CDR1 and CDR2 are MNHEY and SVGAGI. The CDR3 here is CASSYSRGTASYGYTF. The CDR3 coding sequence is TGTGCCAGCAGTTACTCGCGTGGGACAGCAAGCTATGGCTACACCTTC.

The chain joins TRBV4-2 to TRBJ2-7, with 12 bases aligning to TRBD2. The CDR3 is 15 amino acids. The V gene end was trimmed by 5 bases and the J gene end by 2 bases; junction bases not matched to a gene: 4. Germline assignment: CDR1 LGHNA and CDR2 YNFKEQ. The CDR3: CASSLRTSGAYEQYF. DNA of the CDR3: TGTGCCAGCAGCTTACGGACTAGCGGGGCCTACGAGCAGTACTTC.

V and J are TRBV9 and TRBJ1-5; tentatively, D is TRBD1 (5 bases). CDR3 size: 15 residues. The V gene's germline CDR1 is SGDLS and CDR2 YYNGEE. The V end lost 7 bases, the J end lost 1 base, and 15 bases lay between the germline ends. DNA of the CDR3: TGTGCCAGCTCCTCGGGGGGAGAGAGCAATCAGCCCCAGCATTTT. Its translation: CASSSGGESNQPQHF.

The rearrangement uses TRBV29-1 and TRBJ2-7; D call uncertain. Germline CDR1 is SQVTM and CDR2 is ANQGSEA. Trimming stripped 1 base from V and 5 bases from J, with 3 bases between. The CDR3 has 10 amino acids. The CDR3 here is CSVEGDEQYF. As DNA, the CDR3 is TGCAGCGTTGAAGGGGACGAGCAGTACTTC.

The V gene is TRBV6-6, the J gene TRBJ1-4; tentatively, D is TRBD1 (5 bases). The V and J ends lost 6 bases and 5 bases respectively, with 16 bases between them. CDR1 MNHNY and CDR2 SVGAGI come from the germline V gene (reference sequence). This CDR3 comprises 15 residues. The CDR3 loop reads CASSPAWGLNEKLFF. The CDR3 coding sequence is TGTGCCAGCAGCCCCGCGTGGGGACTAAATGAAAAACTGTTTTTT.

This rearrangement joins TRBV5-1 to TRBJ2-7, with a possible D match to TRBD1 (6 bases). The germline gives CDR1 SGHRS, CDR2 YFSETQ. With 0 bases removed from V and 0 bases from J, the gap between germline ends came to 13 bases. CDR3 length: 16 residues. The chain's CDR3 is CASSLAQGLDSYEQYF. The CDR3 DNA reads TGCGCCAGCAGCTTGGCCCAGGGGCTTGACTCCTACGAGCAGTACTTC. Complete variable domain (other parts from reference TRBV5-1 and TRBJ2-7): KAGVTQTPRYLIKTRGQQVTLSCSPISGHRSVSWYQQTPGQGLQFLFEYFSETQRNKGNFPGRFSGRQFSNSRSEMNVSTLELGDSALYLCASSLAQGLDSYEQYFGPGTRLTVT.

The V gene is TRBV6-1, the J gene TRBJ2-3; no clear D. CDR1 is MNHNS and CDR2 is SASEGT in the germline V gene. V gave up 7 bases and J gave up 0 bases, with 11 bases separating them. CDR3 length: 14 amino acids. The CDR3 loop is CASKFYGSTDTQYF. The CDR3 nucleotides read TGTGCCAGCAAGTTCTATGGGAGCACAGATACGCAGTATTTT.

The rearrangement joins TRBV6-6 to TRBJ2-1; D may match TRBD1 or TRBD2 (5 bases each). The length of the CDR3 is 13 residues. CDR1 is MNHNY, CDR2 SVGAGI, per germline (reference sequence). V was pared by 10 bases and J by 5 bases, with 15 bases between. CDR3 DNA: TGTGCCATCCGAGGGACGACCAACAATGAGCAGTTCTTC. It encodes CAIRGTTNNEQFF.

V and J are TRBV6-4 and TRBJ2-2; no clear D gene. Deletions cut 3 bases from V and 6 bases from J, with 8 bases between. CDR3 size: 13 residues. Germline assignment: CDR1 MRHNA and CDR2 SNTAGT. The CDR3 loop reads CASSDGSSGELFF. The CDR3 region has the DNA TGTGCCAGCAGTGATGGGTCTTCCGGGGAGCTGTTTTTT.

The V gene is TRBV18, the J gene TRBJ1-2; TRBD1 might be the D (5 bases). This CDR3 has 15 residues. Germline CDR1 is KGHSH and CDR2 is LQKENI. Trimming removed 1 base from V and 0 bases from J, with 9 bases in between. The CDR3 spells CASSPLGETNYGYTF. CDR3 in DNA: TGTGCCAGCTCACCACTGGGGGAGACTAACTATGGCTACACCTTC.

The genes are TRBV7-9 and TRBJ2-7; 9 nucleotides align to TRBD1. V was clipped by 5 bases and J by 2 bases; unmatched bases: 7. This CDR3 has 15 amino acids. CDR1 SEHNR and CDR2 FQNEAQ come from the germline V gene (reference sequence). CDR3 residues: CASSQRTGEAYEQYF. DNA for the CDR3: TGTGCCAGCAGCCAACGGACAGGGGAGGCCTACGAGCAGTACTTC.